A selection of T cell receptor beta chains follows, all from one sample in a study of Ad26.COV2.S vaccination and SARS-CoV-2 variants. Some clones are missing from TCRdb's copy, which holds only in-frame ones; the method was immunoSEQ multiplex PCR. The profile shows roughly 100,000 clones, 60% to 85% of them singletons. Sample: peripheral blood, taken after recovery from COVID-19. The receptor source for this set is a human donor who had recovered from COVID-19. CDR3s include the opening cysteine and the closing phenylalanine or tryptophan. D genes are given only for firm matches. Clone size appears in some rows only: once, few, many, or a class for an expanded clone.

V gene: TRBV30; J gene: TRBJ1-5; CDR3 length: 15; clone size: NA; D gene: NA; CDR3 protein: CAWRASGAGNQPQHF; CDR3 DNA: TGTGCCTGGAGAGCCTCCGGGGCGGGCAATCAGCCCCAGCATTTT
V gene: TRBV4-2; J gene: TRBJ2-1; CDR3 length: 15; clone size: NA; D gene: NA; CDR3 protein: CASSQVVNVYNEQFF; CDR3 DNA: TGTGCCAGCAGCCAAGTCGTGAATGTCTACAATGAGCAGTTCTTC
V gene: TRBV11-2; J gene: TRBJ1-4; CDR3 length: 14; clone size: NA; D gene: NA; CDR3 protein: CASSSQGFNEKLFF; CDR3 DNA: TGTGCCAGCAGCTCTCAGGGGTTTAATGAAAAACTGTTTTTT
V gene: TRBV6-1; J gene: TRBJ1-5; CDR3 length: 15; clone size: NA; D gene: TRBD1; CDR3 protein: CASSEGTGGNQPQHF; CDR3 DNA: TGTGCCAGCAGTGAAGGGACAGGGGGTAATCAGCCCCAGCATTTT
V gene: TRBV9; J gene: TRBJ2-2; CDR3 length: 15; clone size: NA; D gene: TRBD1; CDR3 protein: CASSFDRGLTGELFF; CDR3 DNA: TGTGCCAGCAGCTTCGACAGGGGGCTTACCGGGGAGCTGTTTTTT
V gene: TRBV24-1; J gene: TRBJ2-7; CDR3 length: 11; clone size: once; D gene: NA; CDR3 protein: CATSDFGNQYF; CDR3 DNA: TGTGCCACCAGTGATTTTGGAAATCAGTACTTC
V gene: TRBV10-3; J gene: TRBJ1-1; CDR3 length: 14; clone size: NA; D gene: NA; CDR3 protein: CAISEGILNTEAFF; CDR3 DNA: TGTGCCATCAGTGAAGGCATTCTAAACACTGAAGCTTTCTTT
V gene: TRBV19; J gene: TRBJ1-6; CDR3 length: 13; clone size: NA; D gene: NA; CDR3 protein: CASRGLINSPLHF; CDR3 DNA: TGTGCCAGTCGGGGCCTTATTAATTCACCCCTCCACTTT
V gene: TRBV7-9; J gene: TRBJ2-3; CDR3 length: 15; clone size: NA; D gene: TRBD1; CDR3 protein: CASSGEDRGADTQYF; CDR3 DNA: TGTGCCAGCAGCGGAGAGGACAGGGGGGCAGATACGCAGTATTTT
V gene: TRBV30; J gene: TRBJ2-3; CDR3 length: 15; clone size: few; D gene: TRBD2; CDR3 protein: CAWSVVAGGHGTQYF; CDR3 DNA: TGTGCCTGGAGTGTAGTAGCGGGGGGCCATGGTACGCAGTATTTT
V gene: TRBV11-2; J gene: TRBJ2-5; CDR3 length: 15; clone size: NA; D gene: NA; CDR3 protein: CASSLDVVDVETQYF; CDR3 DNA: TGTGCCAGCAGCTTAGATGTTGTGGACGTGGAGACCCAGTACTTC
V gene: TRBV14; J gene: TRBJ1-1; CDR3 length: 12; clone size: NA; D gene: NA; CDR3 protein: CASSQVSTEAFF; CDR3 DNA: TGTGCCAGCAGCCAAGTGAGCACTGAAGCTTTCTTT
V gene: TRBV21-1; J gene: TRBJ2-3; CDR3 length: 19; clone size: NA; D gene: NA; CDR3 protein: CATPNRVVGTSDSTDTQYF; CDR3 DNA: TGTGCCACCCCTAACAGGGTAGTCGGGACTAGCGACAGCACAGATACGCAGTATTTT
V gene: TRBV10-3; J gene: TRBJ2-5; CDR3 length: 15; clone size: NA; D gene: NA; CDR3 protein: CAISESKGFRETQYF; CDR3 DNA: TGTGCCATCAGTGAGTCTAAGGGGTTCCGGGAGACCCAGTACTTC
V gene: TRBV6-2/TRBV6-3; J gene: TRBJ1-1; CDR3 length: 13; clone size: few; D gene: NA; CDR3 protein: CASSQGFNTEAFF; CDR3 DNA: TGTGCCAGCAGTCAGGGGTTCAACACTGAAGCTTTCTTT
V gene: TRBV12-1; J gene: TRBJ2-7; CDR3 length: 14; clone size: NA; D gene: NA; CDR3 protein: CASSWDWEFGEQYF; CDR3 DNA: TGTGCCAGCAGCTGGGACTGGGAGTTCGGCGAGCAGTACTTC
V gene: TRBV28; J gene: TRBJ1-2; CDR3 length: 11; clone size: NA; D gene: NA; CDR3 protein: CATEAIYGYTF; CDR3 DNA: TGTGCCACGGAGGCTATTTATGGCTACACCTTC
V gene: TRBV3-1/TRBV3-2; J gene: TRBJ2-3; CDR3 length: 18; clone size: NA; D gene: NA; CDR3 protein: CASSQNLGGRVGTDTQYF; CDR3 DNA: TGTGCCAGCAGCCAAAATCTTGGTGGCAGGGTGGGCACAGATACGCAGTATTTT
V gene: TRBV5-1; J gene: TRBJ1-1; CDR3 length: 11; clone size: NA; D gene: NA; CDR3 protein: CASSVNTEAFF; CDR3 DNA: TGCGCCAGCAGCGTGAACACTGAAGCTTTCTTT